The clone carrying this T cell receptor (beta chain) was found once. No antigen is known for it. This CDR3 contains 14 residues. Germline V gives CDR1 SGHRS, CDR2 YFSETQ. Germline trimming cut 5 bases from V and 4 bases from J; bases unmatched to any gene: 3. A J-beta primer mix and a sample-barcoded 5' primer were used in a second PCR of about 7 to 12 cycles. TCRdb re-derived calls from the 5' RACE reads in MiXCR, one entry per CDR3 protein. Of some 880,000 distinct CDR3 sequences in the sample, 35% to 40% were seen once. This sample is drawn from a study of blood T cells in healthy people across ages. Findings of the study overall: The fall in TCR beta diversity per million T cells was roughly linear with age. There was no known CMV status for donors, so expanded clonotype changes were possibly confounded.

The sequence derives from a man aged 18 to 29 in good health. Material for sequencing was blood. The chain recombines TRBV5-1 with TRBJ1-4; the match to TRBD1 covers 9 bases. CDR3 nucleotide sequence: TGCGCCAGCAGAGGGACAGGGAGTAATGAAAAACTGTTTTTT. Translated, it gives CASRGTGSNEKLFF.